Following are 9 T cell receptor beta chains from one sample sequenced in a study of T-cell reconstitution after alpha-beta-depleted transplantation in children. Preparation of the TCRbeta library used unique molecular identifiers. TCRdb re-called the PCR reads with MiXCR, one entry per CDR3 protein. The sample contains about 600,000 distinct CDR3 sequences, over 10% of which appear only once. Sequenced material: PBMCs, mostly from graft donor cells, taken 360 days after TCRalphabeta/CD19-depleted stem cell transplant. Receptor source: a male patient younger than 18 who had a stem cell transplant for acute myeloid leukemia, so the T cells may come from the graft donor.

The chain couples TRBV6-2 or TRBV6-3 to TRBJ2-6; D is unresolved. From germline, CDR1 is MNHEY and CDR2 SVGEGT. The CDR3 length is 12 residues. V lost 7 bases, J lost 8 bases, and 9 bases lay in between. CDR3 coding DNA: TGTGCCAGCACCGAGCCTTCCAACGTCCTGACTTTC. Residues: CASTEPSNVLTF.

The table lists this clonotype with a few counts. This chain uses TRBV2 with TRBJ2-3, with 11 bases aligning to TRBD2. J lost 6 bases, V lost 11 bases, and 10 bases had no gene match. The CDR3 totals 14 residues. The germline CDR1 and CDR2 sequences are SNHLY and FYNNEI. The CDR3 bases are TGTGCCCGGGATCGGTCTAGCGGGAGGGATACGCAGTATTTT. Protein sequence: CARDRSSGRDTQYF.

This clonotype was found many times. Here the CDR3 reads CASSSTYNEQFF. The DNA of the CDR3 is TGTGCCAGCAGCTCGACTTACAATGAGCAGTTCTTC. The J gene is TRBJ2-1, the V gene TRBV5-6; D call uncertain. The CDR3 is made up of 12 amino acids. The V end was cut by 3 bases, the J end by 4 bases, with 5 bases between. Looked up from germline, CDR1 is SGHDT and CDR2 is YYEEEE.

This clonotype has just a few counts. V usage is TRBV6-5 and J usage is TRBJ2-1; the D is unclear. The CDR3 sequence is 14 residues long. Germline CDR1 MNHEY, CDR2 SVGAGI. V was cut by 2 bases and J by 10 bases, with 15 bases left in between. CDR3 loop: CASSYVAALNEQFF. CDR3 DNA: TGTGCCAGCAGTTACGTTGCGGCCCTAAACGAGCAGTTCTTC.

There are many counts of this clonotype. This chain connects TRBV20-1 to TRBJ2-3; 7 bases map to TRBD1. J gave up 0 bases and V 3 bases, and 0 bases lay outside the gene matches. Germline V gene sequence: CDR1 DFQATT, CDR2 SNEGSKA (reference sequence). There are 13 residues in the CDR3. Here the CDR3 reads CSARTGSTDTQYF. CDR3 sequence (DNA): TGCAGTGCTAGGACAGGGAGCACAGATACGCAGTATTTT.

This clonotype was counted a few times. The rearrangement joins TRBV18 to TRBJ2-3, with 8 bases fitting TRBD2. Trimming took 1 base from V and 1 from J; bases not matched to a gene: 4. CDR3 size: 16 residues. CDR1 is KGHSH, CDR2 LQKENI, per germline. CDR3 DNA sequence: TGTGCCAGCTCACCACGAACGGGACTAGGCACAGATACGCAGTATTTT. It yields the protein CASSPRTGLGTDTQYF.

The CDR3: CASSQDLRLAGVYEQYF. For the CDR3, the DNA is TGTGCCAGCAGCCAAGATCTAAGACTAGCGGGAGTCTACGAGCAGTACTTC. This chain connects TRBV3-1 to TRBJ2-7; 12 bases agree with TRBD2. CDR3 size: 17 residues. Germline V gene lookup returns CDR1 LGHDT and CDR2 YNNKEL (reference sequence). V lost 0 bases to trimming and J lost 3 bases; unmatched junction nucleotides: 6.

In this sample, this clonotype turned up a few times. The rearrangement joins TRBV4-2 to TRBJ2-3; 7 bases are shared with TRBD2. The CDR3 spans 18 residues. Germline V lookup: CDR1 LGHNA, CDR2 YNFKEQ. V lost 0 bases to trimming and J lost 2 bases; unmatched junction nucleotides: 11. This CDR3 is CASSQDPGGGTPTDTQYF. The CDR3 DNA reads TGTGCCAGCAGCCAAGATCCGGGCGGGGGAACCCCCACAGATACGCAGTATTTT.

The chain is built from TRBV3-1 and TRBJ2-3; maybe TRBD2 (5 bases). The germline V gene encodes CDR1 LGHDT and CDR2 YNNKEL (reference sequence). The CDR3 loop spans 16 amino acids. The ends were cut back, 0 bases at V and 2 bases at J, with 12 bases in the middle. This CDR3 is CASSQDVRLLTDTQYF. The DNA of the CDR3 is TGTGCCAGCAGCCAAGACGTCAGACTACTCACAGATACGCAGTATTTT.